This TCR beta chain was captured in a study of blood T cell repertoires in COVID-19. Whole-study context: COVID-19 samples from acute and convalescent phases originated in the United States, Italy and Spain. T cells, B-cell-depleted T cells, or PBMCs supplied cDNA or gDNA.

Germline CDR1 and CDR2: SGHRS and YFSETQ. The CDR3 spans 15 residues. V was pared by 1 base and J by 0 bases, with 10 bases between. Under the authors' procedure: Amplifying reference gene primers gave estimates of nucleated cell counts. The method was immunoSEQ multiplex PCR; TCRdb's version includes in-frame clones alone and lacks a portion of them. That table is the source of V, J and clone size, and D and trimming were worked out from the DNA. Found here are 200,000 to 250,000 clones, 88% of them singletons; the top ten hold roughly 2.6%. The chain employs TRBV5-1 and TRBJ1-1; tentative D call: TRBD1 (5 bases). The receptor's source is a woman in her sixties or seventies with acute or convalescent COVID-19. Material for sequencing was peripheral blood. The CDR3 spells CASSLKTDVNTEAFF. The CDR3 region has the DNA TGCGCCAGCAGCTTGAAGACAGATGTGAACACTGAAGCTTTCTTT.